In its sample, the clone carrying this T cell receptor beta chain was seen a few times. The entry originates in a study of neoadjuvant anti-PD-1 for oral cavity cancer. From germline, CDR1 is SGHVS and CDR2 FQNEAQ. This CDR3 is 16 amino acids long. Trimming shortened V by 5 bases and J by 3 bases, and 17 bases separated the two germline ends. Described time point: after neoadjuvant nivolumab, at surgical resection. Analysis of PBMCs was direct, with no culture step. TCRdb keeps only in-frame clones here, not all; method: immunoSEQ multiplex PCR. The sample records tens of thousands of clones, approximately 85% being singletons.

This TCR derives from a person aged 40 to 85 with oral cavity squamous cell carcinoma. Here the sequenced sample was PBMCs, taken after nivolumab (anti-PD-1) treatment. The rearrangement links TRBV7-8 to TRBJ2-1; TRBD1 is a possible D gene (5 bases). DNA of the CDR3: TGTGCCAGCAGCCCACGGGCAGGGTCAGTCTACAATGAGCAGTTCTTC. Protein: CASSPRAGSVYNEQFF.